The 11 T cell receptor beta chains listed next were all sequenced from one sample in a study of T cell repertoires in cytomegalovirus infection. TCRdb re-called the reads with MiXCR, one entry per CDR3 protein. This repertoire shows 450,000 to 650,000 distinct CDR3 sequences, approximately 25% found once; its top ten account for roughly an eighth. Sample: PBMCs. The receptors shown here come from a human donor in good health (CMV status not recorded). Some clones in this sample may be carry-over from other donors' samples.

This clonotype was seen at least ten times. The chain joins TRBV7-8 to TRBJ2-3, with 11 nucleotides matching TRBD2. The CDR3 has 17 residues. Germline assignment: CDR1 SGHVS and CDR2 FQNEAQ. V lost 7 bases and J lost 5; bases outside the gene matches: 14. This chain's CDR3 is CASIQQRLAGRQDTQYF. In DNA, the CDR3 is TGTGCCAGCATCCAACAAAGACTAGCGGGAAGGCAAGATACGCAGTATTTT. Filled out from reference TRBV7-8 and TRBJ2-3, the complete variable domain reads GAGVSQSPRYKVAKRGQDVALRCDPISGHVSLFWYQQALGQGPEFLTYFQNEAQLDKSGLPSDRFFAERPEGSVSTLKIQRTQQEDSAVYLCASIQQRLAGRQDTQYFGPGTRLTVL.

V is TRBV7-9 and J is TRBJ2-7, with TRBD2 identical over 11 bases. Unmatched junction bases numbered 8, after V lost 5 bases and J lost 2 bases. There are 16 residues in the CDR3. The germline CDR1 and CDR2 sequences are SEHNR and FQNEAQ (reference sequence). CDR3 nucleotide sequence: TGTGCCAGCAGCGGAGGGACTAGCGGTGAACCCTACGAGCAGTACGTC. It translates to CASSGGTSGEPYEQYV.

This clonotype has just a few counts. The gene calls are TRBV19 and TRBJ1-2, with 10 bases lining up with TRBD1. CDR1 is LNHDA and CDR2 is SQIVND in the germline V gene (reference sequence). The CDR3 is 16 amino acids. The V and J ends lost 3 bases and 3 bases, in that order; junction bases with no gene match: 7. CDR3 amino acids: CASSIRQGAKDYGYTF. The DNA of the CDR3 is TGTGCCAGTAGTATTCGACAGGGGGCAAAGGACTATGGCTACACCTTC.

A few counts support this clonotype. The V gene is TRBV9, the J gene TRBJ2-5; TRBD2 matches at 9 bases. Germline CDR1 is SGDLS and CDR2 is YYNGEE. This CDR3 has 15 residues. The V segment lost 4 bases and the J segment 7 bases; nucleotides outside the gene matches: 11. The CDR3 sequence: CASSPISGGVGTQYF. As DNA, the CDR3 is TGTGCCAGCAGCCCAATTAGCGGGGGAGTCGGGACCCAGTACTTC.

The genes are TRBV28 and TRBJ2-7; TRBD1 matches 7 bases. CDR3 length: 15 amino acids. The germline V gene has CDR1 MDHEN and CDR2 SYDVKM. With V trimmed by 6 bases and J by 1 base, 9 bases remained unmatched. CDR3 region: CASRAGTANSYEQYF. The CDR3 region has the DNA TGTGCCAGCAGGGCCGGGACAGCCAATTCCTACGAGCAGTACTTC.

The CDR3 loop is CASSLRRRGPTNEKLFF. CDR3 sequence (DNA): TGCGCCAGCAGCCTAAGGCGGAGGGGCCCAACTAATGAAAAACTGTTTTTT. The chain has TRBV5-1 and TRBJ1-4; perhaps TRBD1 as D (5 bases). The V gene lost 4 bases and the J gene lost 0 bases, with 16 bases spanning the gap. The CDR3 runs to 17 residues. Germline lookup yields CDR1 SGHRS and CDR2 YFSETQ.

This clonotype appeared a few times. J is TRBJ1-1 and V is TRBV7-9; 8 bases fit TRBD1. V trimming: 7 bases; J trimming: 4 bases; junction bases outside the gene matches: 8. The CDR3 runs to 14 residues. Germline assignment: CDR1 SEHNR and CDR2 FQNEAQ (reference sequence). The CDR3: CASISTGVITEAFF. CDR3 sequence (DNA): TGTGCCAGCATATCGACAGGGGTGATCACTGAAGCTTTCTTT.

The CDR3 DNA is TGTGCCAGTACCGGGACCGAGCAAGAGACCCAGTACTTC. This gives the protein CASTGTEQETQYF. J is TRBJ2-5 and V is TRBV19, with D possibly being TRBD1 or TRBD2 (5 bases each). The germline V and J ends were trimmed by 7 bases and 2 bases, with 11 bases remaining between them. Germline CDR1 and CDR2: LNHDA and SQIVND (reference sequence). This CDR3 has 13 amino acids.

This clonotype was detected only a few times. The chain combines TRBV7-9 with TRBJ1-1; 7 nucleotides match TRBD1. Germline lookup yields CDR1 SEHNR and CDR2 FQNEAQ (reference sequence). This CDR3 has 14 residues. V gave up 5 bases and J gave up 0 bases; unmatched junction bases: 3. CDR3 in amino acids: CASSKGALNTEAFF. CDR3 nucleotide sequence: TGTGCCAGCAGCAAGGGGGCTCTGAACACTGAAGCTTTCTTT.

This clonotype was seen a handful of times. The chain combines TRBV12-3 or TRBV12-4 with TRBJ1-2; D gene unclear. The V end lost 6 bases, the J end lost 1 base, and 9 bases lay between the germline ends. The CDR3 spans 13 residues. The CDR3 DNA reads as TGTGCCAGCAGCTCACAGATTAACTATGGCTACACCTTC. Amino acids: CASSSQINYGYTF.

J is TRBJ2-1 and V is TRBV11-2; maybe TRBD1 (5 bases). V lost 1 base, J lost 6 bases, and 10 bases lay in between. This CDR3 contains 14 residues. The germline CDR1 and CDR2 sequences are SGHAT and FQNNGV. The DNA for the CDR3 is TGTGCCAGCAGCTTAGGCGAAAGGGGCAATGAGCAGTTCTTC. Translated, it gives CASSLGERGNEQFF.